Listed here is a single TCR beta chain. Semi-nested PCR with Nested Universal Primer A followed constant-region reverse priming of full-length variable regions. TCRdb used MiXCR to reprocess the 5' RACE reads, holding one entry per CDR3 protein. The data hold some 57,000 distinct CDR3 sequences, with under 20% observed a single time. CDR3 size: 14 residues. The junction had 6 bases not matched to a gene; V was cut back by 8 bases and J by 2 bases. The germline V gene has CDR1 MNHNS and CDR2 SASEGT. Sample: naive CD4+ T cells sorted from blood. As to subset: naive CD4+ T cells, CD4+CD45RA+CD25-. The clonotype originates from a female donor with breast cancer. The V call is TRBV6-1, the J call TRBJ2-1; TRBD2 agrees at 7 bases. CDR3 residues: CASGRRETYNEQFF. The CDR3, as DNA: TGTGCCAGCGGTAGGCGGGAGACCTACAATGAGCAGTTCTTC.